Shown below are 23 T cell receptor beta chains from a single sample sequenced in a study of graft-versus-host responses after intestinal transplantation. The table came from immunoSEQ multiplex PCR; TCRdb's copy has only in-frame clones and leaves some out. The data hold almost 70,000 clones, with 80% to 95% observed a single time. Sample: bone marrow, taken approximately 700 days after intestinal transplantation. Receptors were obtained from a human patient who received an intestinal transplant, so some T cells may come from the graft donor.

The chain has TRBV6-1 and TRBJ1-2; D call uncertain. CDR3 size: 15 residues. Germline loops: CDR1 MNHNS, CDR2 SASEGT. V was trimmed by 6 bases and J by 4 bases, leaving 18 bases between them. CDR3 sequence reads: CASSPPSAVLYGYTF. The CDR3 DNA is TGTGCCAGCAGCCCCCCCTCAGCAGTTCTCTATGGCTACACCTTC.

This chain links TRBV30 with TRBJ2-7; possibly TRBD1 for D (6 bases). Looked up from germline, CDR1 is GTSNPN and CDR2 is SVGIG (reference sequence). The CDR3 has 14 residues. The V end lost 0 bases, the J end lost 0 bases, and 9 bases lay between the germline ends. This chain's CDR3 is CAWSVGHSSYEQYF. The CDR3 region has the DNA TGTGCCTGGAGTGTGGGACACAGCTCCTACGAGCAGTACTTC.

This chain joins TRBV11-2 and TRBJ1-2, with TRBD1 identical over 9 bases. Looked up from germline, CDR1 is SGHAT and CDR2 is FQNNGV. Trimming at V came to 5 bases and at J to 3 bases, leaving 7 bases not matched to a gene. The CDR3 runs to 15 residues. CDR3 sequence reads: CASSLAGQGDYGYTF. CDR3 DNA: TGTGCCAGCAGCCTCGCGGGACAGGGCGACTATGGCTACACCTTC.

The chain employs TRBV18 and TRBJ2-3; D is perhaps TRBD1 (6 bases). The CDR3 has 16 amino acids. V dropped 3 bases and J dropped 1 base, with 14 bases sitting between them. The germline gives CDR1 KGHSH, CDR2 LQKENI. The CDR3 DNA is TGTGCCAGCTCACCTGTAGGGGGAGTCGGCACAGATACGCAGTATTTT. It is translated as CASSPVGGVGTDTQYF.

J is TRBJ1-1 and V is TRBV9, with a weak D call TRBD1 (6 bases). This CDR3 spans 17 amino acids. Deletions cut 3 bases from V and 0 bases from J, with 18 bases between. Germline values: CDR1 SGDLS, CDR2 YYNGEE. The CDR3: CASSDKHTGAMNTEAFF. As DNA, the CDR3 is TGTGCCAGCAGCGATAAACATACGGGGGCTATGAACACTGAAGCTTTCTTT.

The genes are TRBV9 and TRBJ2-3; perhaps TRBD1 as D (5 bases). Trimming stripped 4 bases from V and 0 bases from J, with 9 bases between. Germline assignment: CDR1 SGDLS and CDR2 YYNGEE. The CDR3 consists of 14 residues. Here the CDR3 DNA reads TGTGCCAGCAGCCCCCGGACAAGCACAGATACGCAGTATTTT. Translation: CASSPRTSTDTQYF. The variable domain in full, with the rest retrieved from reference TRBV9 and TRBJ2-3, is DSGVTQTPKHLITATGQRVTLRCSPRSGDLSVYWYQQSLDQGLQFLIQYYNGEERAKGNILERFSAQQFPDLHSELNLSSLELGDSALYFCASSPRTSTDTQYFGPGTRLTVL.

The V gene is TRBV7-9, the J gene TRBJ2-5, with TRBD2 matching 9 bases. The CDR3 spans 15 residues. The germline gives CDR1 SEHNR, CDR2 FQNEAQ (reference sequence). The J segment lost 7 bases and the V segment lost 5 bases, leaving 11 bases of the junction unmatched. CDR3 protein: CASSPTPAGGPTQYF. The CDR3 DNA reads TGTGCCAGCAGCCCTACGCCAGCGGGAGGCCCGACCCAGTACTTC. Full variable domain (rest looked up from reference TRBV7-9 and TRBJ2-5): DTGVSQNPRHKITKRGQNVTFRCDPISEHNRLYWYRQTLGQGPEFLTYFQNEAQLEKSRLLSDRFSAERPKGSFSTLEIQRTEQGDSAMYLCASSPTPAGGPTQYFGPGTRLLVL.

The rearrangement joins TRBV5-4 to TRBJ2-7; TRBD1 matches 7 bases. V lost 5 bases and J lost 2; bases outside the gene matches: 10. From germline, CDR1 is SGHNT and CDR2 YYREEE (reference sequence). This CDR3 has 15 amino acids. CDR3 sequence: CASSKGTDRAYEQYF. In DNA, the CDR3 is TGTGCCAGCAGTAAAGGGACAGATAGAGCCTACGAGCAGTACTTC. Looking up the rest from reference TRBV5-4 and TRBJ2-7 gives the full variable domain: ETGVTQSPTHLIKTRGQQVTLRCSSQSGHNTVSWYQQALGQGPQFIFQYYREEENGRGNFPPRFSGLQFPNYSSELNVNALELDDSALYLCASSKGTDRAYEQYFGPGTRLTVT.

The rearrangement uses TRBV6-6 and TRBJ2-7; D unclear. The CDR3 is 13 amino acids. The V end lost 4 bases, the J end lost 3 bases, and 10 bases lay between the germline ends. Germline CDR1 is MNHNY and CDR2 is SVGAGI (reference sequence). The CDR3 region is CASSSHSLYEQYF. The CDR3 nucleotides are TGTGCCAGCAGTTCCCACAGTCTCTACGAGCAGTACTTC.

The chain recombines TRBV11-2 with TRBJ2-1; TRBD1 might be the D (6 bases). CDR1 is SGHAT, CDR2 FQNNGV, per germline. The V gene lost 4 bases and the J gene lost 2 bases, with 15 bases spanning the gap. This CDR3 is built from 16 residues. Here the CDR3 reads CASSSTSGTPYNEQFF. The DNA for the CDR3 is TGTGCCAGCAGCTCTACGTCCGGGACACCCTACAATGAGCAGTTCTTC.

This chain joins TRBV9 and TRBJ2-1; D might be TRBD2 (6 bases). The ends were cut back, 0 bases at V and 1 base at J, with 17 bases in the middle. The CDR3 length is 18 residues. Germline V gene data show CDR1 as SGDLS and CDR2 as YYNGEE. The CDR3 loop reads CASSVGGWGERSYNEQFF. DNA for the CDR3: TGTGCCAGCAGCGTAGGGGGCTGGGGGGAGAGGTCCTACAATGAGCAGTTCTTC.

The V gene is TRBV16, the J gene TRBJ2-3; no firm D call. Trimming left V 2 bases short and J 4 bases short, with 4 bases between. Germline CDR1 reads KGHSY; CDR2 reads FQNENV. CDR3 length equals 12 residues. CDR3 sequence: CASSQVSDTQYF. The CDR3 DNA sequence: TGTGCCAGCAGCCAAGTTTCAGATACGCAGTATTTT. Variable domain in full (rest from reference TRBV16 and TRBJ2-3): GEEVAQTPKHLVRGEGQKAKLYCAPIKGHSYVFWYQQVLKNEFKFLISFQNENVFDETGMPKERFSAKCLPNSPCSLEIQATKLEDSAVYFCASSQVSDTQYFGPGTRLTVL.

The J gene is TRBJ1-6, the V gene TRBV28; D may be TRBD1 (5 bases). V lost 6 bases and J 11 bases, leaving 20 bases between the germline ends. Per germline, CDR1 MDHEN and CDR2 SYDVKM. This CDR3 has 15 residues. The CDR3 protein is CASSFAGRIDTPLHF. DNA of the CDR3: TGTGCCAGCAGCTTCGCGGGGCGCATAGATACACCCCTCCACTTT.

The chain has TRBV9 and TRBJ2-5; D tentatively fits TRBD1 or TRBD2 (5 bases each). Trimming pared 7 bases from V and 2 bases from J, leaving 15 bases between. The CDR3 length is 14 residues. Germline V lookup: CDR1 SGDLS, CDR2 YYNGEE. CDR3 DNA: TGTGCCAGCGCGAGGGGAAGCGGACAAGAGACCCAGTACTTC. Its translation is CASARGSGQETQYF.

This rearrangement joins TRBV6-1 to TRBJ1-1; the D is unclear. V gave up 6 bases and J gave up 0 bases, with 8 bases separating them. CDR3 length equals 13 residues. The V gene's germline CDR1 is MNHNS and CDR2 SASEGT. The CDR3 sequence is CASRDHLNTEAFF. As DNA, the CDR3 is TGTGCCAGCAGGGACCATCTGAACACTGAAGCTTTCTTT.

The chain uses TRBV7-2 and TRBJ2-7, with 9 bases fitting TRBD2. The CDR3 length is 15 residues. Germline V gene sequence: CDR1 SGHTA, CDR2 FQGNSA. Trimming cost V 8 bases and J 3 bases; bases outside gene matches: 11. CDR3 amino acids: CASGSGIAGVYEQYF. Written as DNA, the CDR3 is TGTGCCAGCGGCTCCGGAATAGCGGGAGTCTACGAGCAGTACTTC.

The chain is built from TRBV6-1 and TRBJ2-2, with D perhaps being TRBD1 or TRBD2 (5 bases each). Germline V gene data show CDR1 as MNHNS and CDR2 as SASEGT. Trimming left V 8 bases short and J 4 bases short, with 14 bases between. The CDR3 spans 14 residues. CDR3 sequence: CASDGAGPTGELFF. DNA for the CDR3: TGTGCCAGCGACGGGGCGGGCCCCACCGGGGAGCTGTTTTTT.

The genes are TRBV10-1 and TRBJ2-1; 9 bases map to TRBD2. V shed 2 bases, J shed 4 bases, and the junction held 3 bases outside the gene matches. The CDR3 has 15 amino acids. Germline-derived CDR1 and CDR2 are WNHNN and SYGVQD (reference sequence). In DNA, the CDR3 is TGCGCCAGCAGTGAGACTAGCGGGCCATACAATGAGCAGTTCTTC. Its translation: CASSETSGPYNEQFF.

CDR3 nucleotides: TGTGCCTGGAGATCGGACAGAATCGAGCAGTACTTC. Translating gives CAWRSDRIEQYF. The chain has TRBV30 and TRBJ2-7; TRBD1 is a possible D gene (6 bases). The germline gives CDR1 GTSNPN, CDR2 SVGIG (reference sequence). The V and J ends lost 3 bases and 6 bases respectively, with 12 bases between them. The length of the CDR3 is 12 residues. Complete variable domain (other parts from reference TRBV30 and TRBJ2-7): SQTIHQWPATLVQPVGSPLSLECTVEGTSNPNLYWYRQAAGRGLQLLFYSVGIGQISSEVPQNLSASRPQDRQFILSSKKLLLSDSGFYLCAWRSDRIEQYFGPGTRLTVT.

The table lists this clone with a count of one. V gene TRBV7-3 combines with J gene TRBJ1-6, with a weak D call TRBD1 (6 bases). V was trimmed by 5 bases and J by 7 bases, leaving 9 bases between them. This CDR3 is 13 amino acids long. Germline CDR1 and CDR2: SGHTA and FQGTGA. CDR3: CASSPRGNSPLHF. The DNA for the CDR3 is TGTGCCAGCAGCCCAAGGGGGAATTCACCCCTCCACTTT.

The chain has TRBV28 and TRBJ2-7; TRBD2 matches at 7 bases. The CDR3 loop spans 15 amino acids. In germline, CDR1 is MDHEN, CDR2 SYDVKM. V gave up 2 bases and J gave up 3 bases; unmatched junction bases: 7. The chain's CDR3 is CASSLGGEGFYEQYF. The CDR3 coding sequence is TGTGCCAGCAGTTTAGGGGGGGAGGGCTTCTACGAGCAGTACTTC.

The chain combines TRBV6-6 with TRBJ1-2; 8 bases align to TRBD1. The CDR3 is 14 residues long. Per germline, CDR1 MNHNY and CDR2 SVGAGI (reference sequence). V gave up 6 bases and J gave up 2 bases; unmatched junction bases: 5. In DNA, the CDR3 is TGTGCCAGCAGAAAGGGACAGGCAAACTATGGCTACACCTTC. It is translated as CASRKGQANYGYTF.

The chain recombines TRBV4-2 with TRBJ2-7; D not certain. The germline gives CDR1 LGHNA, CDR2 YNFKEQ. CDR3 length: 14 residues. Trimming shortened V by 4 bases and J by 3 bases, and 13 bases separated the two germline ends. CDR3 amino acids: CASSPDTEFYEQYF. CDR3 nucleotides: TGTGCCAGCAGCCCCGACACCGAGTTCTACGAGCAGTACTTC.